One sample yielded the 13 T cell receptor beta chains listed below, sequenced in a study of blood T cell repertoires in COVID-19. Generated by immunoSEQ multiplex PCR, the TCRdb table keeps only in-frame clones and is missing some. The table lists roughly 100,000 clones, nearly 85% of them singletons. Material: peripheral blood. The receptors here all came from a human donor in a cohort sampled during active or convalescent COVID-19.

The chain is built from TRBV7-8 and TRBJ2-7, with 12 bases matching TRBD1. The V segment lost 5 bases and the J segment 7 bases; nucleotides outside the gene matches: 6. Germline V gene data show CDR1 as SGHVS and CDR2 as FQNEAQ. This CDR3 is 14 amino acids long. DNA of the CDR3: TGTGCCAGCAGCAGAAGGGACAGGGGGCAGGAGCAGTACTTC. Translation gives CASSRRDRGQEQYF.

The genes are TRBV6-1 and TRBJ1-5; TRBD1 is a possible D gene (5 bases). CDR1 and CDR2 from the germline V gene are MNHNS and SASEGT. The CDR3 is 14 amino acids. Trimming took 3 bases from V and 3 from J, leaving 9 bases between them. The CDR3 region is CASSDRGINQPQHF. CDR3 DNA sequence: TGTGCCAGCAGTGATCGGGGGATCAATCAGCCCCAGCATTTT.

CDR3: CASSGQPGLPYSNQPQHF. CDR3 coding DNA: TGTGCCAGTAGTGGGCAGCCGGGACTACCCTATAGCAATCAGCCCCAGCATTTT. The genes are TRBV19 and TRBJ1-5; D is perhaps TRBD1 (5 bases). CDR3 length equals 18 residues. V was pared by 5 bases and J by 0 bases, with 20 bases between. Germline V lookup: CDR1 LNHDA, CDR2 SQIVND (reference sequence).

This clone was observed a single time. The chain joins TRBV15 to TRBJ2-7, with a possible D match to TRBD1 (6 bases). Between the trimmed V and J ends, which lost 1 base and 2 bases, there was a span of 9 bases. The CDR3 is 14 residues long. Germline-derived CDR1 and CDR2 are LNHNV and YYDKDF (reference sequence). The CDR3 reads CATSRGTVPYEQYF. The CDR3 DNA reads TGTGCCACCAGCAGAGGGACAGTTCCCTACGAGCAGTACTTC.

V and J are TRBV19 and TRBJ1-3, with TRBD1 matching 7 bases. With V trimmed by 2 bases and J by 2 bases, 3 bases remained unmatched. Germline CDR1 and CDR2: LNHDA and SQIVND (reference sequence). The CDR3 covers 15 residues. The CDR3 region has the DNA TGTGCCAGTAGTATACAGAGGGGGCCTGGAAACACCATATATTTT. It encodes CASSIQRGPGNTIYF.

This clone was detected once. The rearrangement uses TRBV13 and TRBJ2-7, with 8 bases aligning to TRBD1. Unmatched junction bases numbered 5, after V lost 1 base and J lost 0 bases. This CDR3 is built from 16 residues. Germline-derived CDR1 and CDR2 are PRHDT and FYEKMQ (reference sequence). The CDR3: CASSLVGQAYSYEQYF. The CDR3 DNA is TGTGCCAGCAGCTTAGTGGGACAGGCTTACTCCTACGAGCAGTACTTC.

This chain connects TRBV27 to TRBJ1-1; D unclear. This CDR3 is built from 13 residues. V was pared by 2 bases and J by 3 bases, with 7 bases between. Germline CDR1 reads MNHEY; CDR2 reads SMNVEV (reference sequence). The CDR3: CASSLRGYTEAFF. The CDR3 DNA follows: TGTGCCAGCAGTTTACGAGGGTACACTGAAGCTTTCTTT.

The chain uses TRBV4-2 and TRBJ1-4, with 9 nucleotides matching TRBD1. The J segment lost 8 bases and the V segment lost 1 base, leaving 11 bases of the junction unmatched. Germline values: CDR1 LGHNA, CDR2 YNFKEQ. This CDR3 contains 17 residues. CDR3 sequence (DNA): TGTGCCAGCAGCCAAGTCACAGGGGGCGCCGATAGGGAAAAACTGTTTTTT. Amino acid sequence: CASSQVTGGADREKLFF.

As concerns this clone: Other DNA sequences of this sample code for an identical CDR3. The chain uses TRBV6-2 or TRBV6-3 and TRBJ1-2; TRBD1 aligns across 7 bases. The CDR3 has 11 residues. Per the germline V gene, CDR1 is MNHEY and CDR2 is SVGEGT. V lost 6 bases, J lost 8 bases, and 3 bases stayed unmatched. CDR3 DNA sequence: TGTGCCAGCAGCCAGGGACAGGGCTACACCTTC. This encodes CASSQGQGYTF.

The chain uses TRBV7-2 and TRBJ2-7; 7 nucleotides line up with TRBD1. Trimming at V came to 7 bases and at J to 5 bases, leaving 11 bases not matched to a gene. Germline lookup yields CDR1 SGHTA and CDR2 FQGNSA. This CDR3 region has 14 residues. The CDR3 protein is CASTSPTGWDEQYF. The CDR3, as DNA: TGTGCCAGCACCTCCCCGACAGGGTGGGACGAGCAGTACTTC.

The rearrangement uses TRBV29-1 and TRBJ1-5; no firm D call. Germline V gene data show CDR1 as SQVTM and CDR2 as ANQGSEA. The CDR3 extends over 15 amino acids. The V end was cut by 7 bases, the J end by 2 bases, with 18 bases between. The CDR3 loop is CSAEPREGGNQPQHF. CDR3 coding DNA: TGCAGCGCCGAACCGCGAGAGGGTGGCAATCAGCCCCAGCATTTT.

The chain uses TRBV6-5 and TRBJ2-1; 13 nucleotides agree with TRBD2. This CDR3 has 13 amino acids. Germline CDR1 MNHEY, CDR2 SVGAGI. The ends lost 9 bases at V and 6 bases at J; junction bases unmatched: 2. CDR3 region: CASGLAGANEQFF. In DNA form, the CDR3 reads TGTGCCAGTGGACTAGCGGGGGCCAATGAGCAGTTCTTC.

This CDR3 reads CASSLVGSTSGNTIYF. DNA of the CDR3: TGTGCCAGCAGCTTAGTTGGCAGTACCTCTGGAAACACCATATATTTT. The chain combines TRBV7-2 with TRBJ1-3; D is undetermined. The V gene lost 1 base and the J gene lost 0 bases, with 10 bases spanning the gap. The CDR3 runs to 16 residues. CDR1 and CDR2 (germline): SGHTA, FQGNSA.